This T cell receptor (beta chain) was retrieved from a study of technical replicates of blood from several donors. Using immunoSEQ multiplex PCR, the repertoire was profiled, and TCRdb retains in-frame clones only, with some absent. The sample has about 48,000 clones; approximately 90% are singletons. J gave up 12 bases and V 0 bases, and 11 bases lay outside the gene matches. This CDR3 is built from 16 residues. Germline V lookup: CDR1 LNHNV, CDR2 YYDKDF (reference sequence). Sequenced sample: PBMCs. The sequence was obtained from a human donor in good health. Some clones in this sample may be carry-over from other donors' samples. This chain links TRBV15 with TRBJ1-6; 7 positions agree with TRBD1. The CDR3 reads CATSRDGTAGALPLHF. CDR3 coding DNA: TGTGCCACCAGCAGAGATGGGACAGCCGGAGCATTACCCCTCCACTTT.